Each of the 7 T cell receptor beta chains below was sequenced from the same sample in a study of T cell responses to AZD1222 COVID-19 vaccine. The method was immunoSEQ multiplex PCR; TCRdb's version includes in-frame clones alone and lacks a portion of them. The sample lists 150,000 to 200,000 clones, approximately 94% occurring once. The source material was peripheral blood, sampled 28 days after the second AZD1222 dose. The receptors were sampled from an adult who received the AZD1222 COVID-19 vaccine.

This chain joins TRBV19 and TRBJ1-4; D is ambiguous. Germline V CDR1 and CDR2: LNHDA, SQIVND (reference sequence). This CDR3 has 15 amino acids. Trimming took 9 bases from V and 3 from J, leaving 17 bases between them. The CDR3 bases are TGTGCCAGCCTGAATCTGGCGGGTCCTAATGAAAAACTGTTTTTT. Its protein is CASLNLAGPNEKLFF.

The chain is built from TRBV5-1 and TRBJ1-5; 7 bases fit TRBD1. This CDR3 has 15 amino acids. The trim removed 5 bases at V and 5 bases at J, leaving 10 bases unmatched. Germline V CDR1 and CDR2: SGHRS, YFSETQ. The CDR3: CASRIRTGADQPQHF. In DNA, the CDR3 is TGCGCCAGCAGAATCCGGACAGGCGCAGATCAGCCCCAGCATTTT. Based on the CDR3 plus reference TRBV5-1 and TRBJ1-5, the full variable domain is KAGVTQTPRYLIKTRGQQVTLSCSPISGHRSVSWYQQTPGQGLQFLFEYFSETQRNKGNFPGRFSGRQFSNSRSEMNVSTLELGDSALYLCASRIRTGADQPQHFGDGTRLSIL.

The chain links TRBV6-2 or TRBV6-3 to TRBJ1-5; TRBD1 agrees at 7 bases. CDR3 size: 17 residues. After removal of 2 bases from V and 5 bases from J, the junction contained 12 bases not matched to a gene. Germline V gene data show CDR1 as MNHEY and CDR2 as SVGEGT. CDR3 region: CASSYRPGGMTYQPQHF. CDR3 in DNA: TGTGCCAGCAGTTACAGGCCAGGGGGAATGACGTATCAGCCCCAGCATTTT.

CDR3 DNA: TGTGCCAGCAGCCAACCAAGGGGGAGACTAGCGAAAAACAATGAGCAGTTCTTC. Amino acids: CASSQPRGRLAKNNEQFF. The rearrangement joins TRBV11-2 to TRBJ2-1; 8 nucleotides line up with TRBD2. The V gene end was trimmed by 5 bases and the J gene end by 5 bases; junction bases not matched to a gene: 17. The V gene's germline CDR1 is SGHAT and CDR2 FQNNGV. This CDR3 contains 18 residues.

The chain uses TRBV5-1 and TRBJ2-3; TRBD2 matches 11 bases. V trimming: 2 bases; J trimming: 5 bases; junction bases outside the gene matches: 4. CDR1 is SGHRS, CDR2 YFSETQ, per germline. This CDR3 contains 15 residues. The CDR3 DNA sequence: TGCGCCAGCAGCTTTGGGGGACTAGCGGAAGATACGCAGTATTTT. This translates into CASSFGGLAEDTQYF.

This chain links TRBV27 with TRBJ1-1; D call uncertain. CDR3 length equals 14 residues. Trimming cost V 2 bases and J 0 bases, with 7 bases left between them. Germline V CDR1 and CDR2: MNHEY, SMNVEV (reference sequence). The CDR3 spells CASSLRRMNTEAFF. The CDR3 DNA reads TGTGCCAGCAGTTTACGGCGGATGAACACTGAAGCTTTCTTT.

The gene calls are TRBV6-5 and TRBJ2-1; D remains ambiguous. Germline values: CDR1 MNHEY, CDR2 SVGAGI. Trimming removed 5 bases at V and 8 bases at J, with 13 bases between. CDR3 length: 13 amino acids. The CDR3: CASSLDTLDEQFF. CDR3 nucleotides: TGTGCCAGCAGTCTCGATACCCTCGATGAGCAGTTCTTC.